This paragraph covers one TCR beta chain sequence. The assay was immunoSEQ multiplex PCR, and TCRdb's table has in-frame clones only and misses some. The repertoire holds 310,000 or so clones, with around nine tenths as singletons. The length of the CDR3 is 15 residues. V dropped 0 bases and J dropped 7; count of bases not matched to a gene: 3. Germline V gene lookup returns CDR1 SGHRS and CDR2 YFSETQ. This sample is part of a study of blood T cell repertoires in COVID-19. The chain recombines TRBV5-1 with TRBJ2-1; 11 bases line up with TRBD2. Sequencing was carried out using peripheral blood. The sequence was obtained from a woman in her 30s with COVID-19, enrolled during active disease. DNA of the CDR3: TGCGCCAGCAGCTTGGCACTAGCGGGAGAGAATGAGCAGTTCTTC. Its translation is CASSLALAGENEQFF.